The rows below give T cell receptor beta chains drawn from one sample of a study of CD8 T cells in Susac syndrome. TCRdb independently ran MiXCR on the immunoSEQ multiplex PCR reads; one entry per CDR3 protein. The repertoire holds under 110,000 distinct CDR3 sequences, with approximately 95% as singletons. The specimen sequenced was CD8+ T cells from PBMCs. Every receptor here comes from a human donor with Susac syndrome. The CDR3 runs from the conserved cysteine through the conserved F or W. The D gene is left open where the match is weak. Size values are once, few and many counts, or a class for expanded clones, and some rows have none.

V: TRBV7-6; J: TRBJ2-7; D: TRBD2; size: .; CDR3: CASSLEASGGVYEQYF; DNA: TGTGCCAGCAGCTTAGAGGCTAGCGGGGGTGTCTACGAGCAGTACTTC
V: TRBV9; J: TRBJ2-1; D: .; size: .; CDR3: CASSVVIAREQFF; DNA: TGTGCCAGCAGCGTAGTGATAGCACGGGAGCAGTTCTTC
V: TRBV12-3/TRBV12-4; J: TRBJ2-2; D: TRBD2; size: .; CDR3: CASSFGRGGRLFF; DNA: TGTGCCAGCAGCTTCGGGCGGGGGGGGAGACTGTTTTTT
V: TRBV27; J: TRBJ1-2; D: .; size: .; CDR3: CASSLSRQVEGYTF; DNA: TGTGCCAGCAGTTTATCGAGACAGGTGGAGGGCTACACCTTC
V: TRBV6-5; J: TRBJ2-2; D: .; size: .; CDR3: CASSYGQSGELFF; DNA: TGTGCCAGCAGTTACGGGCAGAGCGGGGAGCTGTTTTTT
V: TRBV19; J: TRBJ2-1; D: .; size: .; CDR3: CASSSRRDNEQFF; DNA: TGTGCCAGTAGTAGCCGCCGGGACAATGAGCAGTTCTTC
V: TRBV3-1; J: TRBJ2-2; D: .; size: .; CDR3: CASSPELFRELFF; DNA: TGTGCCAGCAGCCCGGAATTGTTTAGGGAGCTGTTTTTT
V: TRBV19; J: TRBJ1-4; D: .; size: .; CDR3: CASSDQLNEKLFF; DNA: TGTGCCAGTAGTGATCAGCTGAATGAAAAACTGTTTTTT
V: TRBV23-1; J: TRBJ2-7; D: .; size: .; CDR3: CASPRRSYEQYF; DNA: TGCGCCAGCCCTCGTAGGTCCTACGAGCAGTACTTC
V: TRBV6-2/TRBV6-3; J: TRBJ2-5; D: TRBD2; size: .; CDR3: CASSYSKLAGGQETQYF; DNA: TGTGCCAGCAGTTACTCGAAACTAGCGGGGGGCCAAGAGACCCAGTACTTC
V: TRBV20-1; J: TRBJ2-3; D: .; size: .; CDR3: CSASFASSTDTQYF; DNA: TGCAGTGCTAGTTTCGCGTCTAGCACAGATACGCAGTATTTT
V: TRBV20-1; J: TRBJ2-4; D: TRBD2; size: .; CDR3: CSATERGGIAKNIQYF; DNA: TGCAGTGCCACAGAACGGGGGGGGATAGCCAAAAACATTCAGTACTTC
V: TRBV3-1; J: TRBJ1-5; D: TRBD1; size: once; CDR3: CASSQAGQGNQPQHF; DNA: TGTGCCAGCAGCCAAGCTGGACAGGGCAATCAGCCCCAGCATTTT
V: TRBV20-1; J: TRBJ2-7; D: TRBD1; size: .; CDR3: CSARAPGQDPYEQYF; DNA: TGCAGTGCTAGAGCCCCGGGACAGGACCCCTACGAGCAGTACTTC
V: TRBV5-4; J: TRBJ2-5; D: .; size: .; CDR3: CASSPYLQETQYF; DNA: TGTGCCAGCAGCCCCTATCTGCAAGAGACCCAGTACTTC
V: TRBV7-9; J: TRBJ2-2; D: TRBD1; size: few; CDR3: CASSPDRETGELFF; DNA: TGTGCCAGCAGCCCGGACAGGGAGACCGGGGAGCTGTTTTTT
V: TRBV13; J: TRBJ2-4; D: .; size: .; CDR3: CASSLGRGYIQYF; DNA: TGTGCCAGCAGCTTAGGGAGGGGGTACATTCAGTACTTC
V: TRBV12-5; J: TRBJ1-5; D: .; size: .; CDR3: CASGWGGNQPQHF; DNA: TGTGCTAGTGGATGGGGGGGCAATCAGCCCCAGCATTTT
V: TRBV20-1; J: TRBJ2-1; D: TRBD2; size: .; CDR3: CSATGTRGNEQFF; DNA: TGCAGTGCTACCGGGACTAGGGGCAATGAGCAGTTCTTC
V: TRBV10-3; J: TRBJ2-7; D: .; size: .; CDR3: CAISESSYEQYF; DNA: TGTGCCATCAGTGAGTCGTCATACGAGCAGTACTTC
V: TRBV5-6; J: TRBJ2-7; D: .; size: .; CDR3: CASSQTVSYEQYF; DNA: TGTGCCAGCAGCCAGACAGTTTCCTACGAGCAGTACTTC
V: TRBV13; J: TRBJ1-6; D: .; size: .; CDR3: CASSSRGSGPPLHF; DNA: TGTGCCAGCAGCTCCCGGGGGTCCGGGCCACCCCTCCACTTT
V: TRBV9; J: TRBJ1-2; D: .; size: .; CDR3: CASSVSGNYGYTF; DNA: TGTGCCAGCAGCGTGTCCGGGAACTATGGCTACACCTTC
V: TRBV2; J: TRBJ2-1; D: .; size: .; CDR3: CASGADNEQFF; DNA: TGTGCCAGCGGGGCCGACAATGAGCAGTTCTTC
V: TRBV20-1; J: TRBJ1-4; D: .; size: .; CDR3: CSARARQANEKLFF; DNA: TGCAGTGCTAGAGCTAGACAGGCTAATGAAAAACTGTTTTTT
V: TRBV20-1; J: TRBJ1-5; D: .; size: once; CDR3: CSATYSNQPQHF; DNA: TGCAGTGCCACCTATAGCAATCAGCCCCAGCATTTT